One sample yielded the 26 T cell receptor beta chains listed below, sequenced in a study of tumor-infiltrating lymphocytes in primary liver carcinoma. Unsorted whole blood served as the source of blood RNA, and germline DNA was extracted as well. The investigators made TCR beta cDNA from about 500 ng total RNA, using a constant-region primer. Three nested multiplex PCR rounds of slightly modified ARM-PCR generated TCR beta libraries. TRBV1-TRBV30 forward primers and a C-beta reverse primer were used in the first two PCR rounds, which each ran for nine to ten cycles. MiXCR, run by TCRdb on the multiplex PCR reads, gives a single entry per CDR3 protein. The sample has fewer than 350,000 distinct CDR3 sequences; 65% are singletons. The sequenced sample was peripheral blood. These receptors were collected from a man in his forties with primary liver carcinoma and hepatitis B virus infection.

As for this clonotype: A much larger clone differs from this one at a single base, so this may be a read error. The gene calls are TRBV4-2 and TRBJ1-6; tentative D call: TRBD1 (5 bases). Trimming left V 2 bases short and J 6 bases short, with 14 bases between. This CDR3 has 16 amino acids. Per germline, CDR1 LGHNA and CDR2 YNFKEQ. The CDR3 coding sequence is TGTGCCAGCAGCCAATCTCAGGGACGGGGTAATTCACCCCTCCACTTT. Protein product: CASSQSQGRGNSPLHF.

Concerning this clonotype: A much larger clone differs from this one at a single base, so this may be a read error. V is TRBV5-4 and J is TRBJ1-6, with 9 bases aligning to TRBD1. The CDR3 is 15 amino acids. The germline CDR1 and CDR2 sequences are SGHNT and YYREEE (reference sequence). CDR3: CASSQTGQGNSPLRF. DNA for the CDR3: TGTGCCAGCAGCCAGACGGGACAGGGAAATTCACCCCTCCGCTTT. The full variable domain, completed using reference TRBV5-4 and TRBJ1-6, is ETGVTQSPTHLIKTRGQQVTLRCSSQSGHNTVSWYQQALGQGPQFIFQYYREEENGRGNFPPRFSGLQFPNYSSELNVNALELDDSALYLCASSQTGQGNSPLRFGNGTRLTVT.

The rearrangement joins TRBV11-2 to TRBJ1-1, with D perhaps TRBD1 (5 bases). CDR3 size: 12 residues. Trimming took 6 bases from V and 6 from J, leaving 11 bases between them. Germline V gives CDR1 SGHAT, CDR2 FQNNGV. The CDR3 reads CASSLTGSEAFF. The CDR3 DNA sequence: TGTGCCAGCAGTCTAACAGGATCTGAAGCTTTCTTT.

The rearrangement uses TRBV4-1 and TRBJ2-2, with D tentatively TRBD1 (6 bases). Trimming removed 8 bases at V and 5 bases at J, with 21 bases between. This CDR3 has 16 amino acids. Germline-derived CDR1 and CDR2 are MGHRA and YSYEKL. The CDR3 spells CASDDMDRGLTGELFF. Written as DNA, the CDR3 is TGCGCCAGCGACGATATGGACAGAGGGTTAACCGGGGAGCTGTTTTTT.

Remarks on this clonotype: Germline is not matched at one junction end, which may reflect a read error. The chain uses TRBV6-2 or TRBV6-3 and TRBJ1-1; no clear D. The germline gives CDR1 MNHEY, CDR2 SVGEGT. This CDR3 is built from 13 residues. The CDR3 sequence: CASSLTPYAEAFF. In DNA form, the CDR3 reads TGCGCCAGCAGTCTCACGCCTTACGCTGAAGCTTTCTTT.

CDR3 nucleotides: TGTGCCAGCAGCTTAAGCCAGGGGACCAACAATGAGCAGTTCTTC. Translated: CASSLSQGTNNEQFF. The rearrangement links TRBV11-2 to TRBJ2-1; tentative D call: TRBD1 (6 bases). CDR1 is SGHAT, CDR2 FQNNGV, per germline. CDR3 length: 15 amino acids. The ends were cut back, 2 bases at V and 5 bases at J, with 13 bases in the middle.

This clonotype was seen only once. A read error is possible here, since a much larger clone lies one base away. Given the absence of the conserved phenylalanine or tryptophan at the CDR3 end, a read error is likely. The genes are TRBV6-5 and TRBJ2-1; D is undetermined. The V end lost 5 bases, the J end lost 4 bases, and 6 bases lay between the germline ends. Germline V gives CDR1 MNHEY, CDR2 SVGAGI. CDR3 length: 12 amino acids. The CDR3 DNA is TGTGCCAGCAGTGCCCCTTACAATGAGCAGTTCCTC. Translated: CASSAPYNEQFL.

This clonotype occurred many times. V usage is TRBV12-3 or TRBV12-4 and J usage is TRBJ2-2; 11 positions agree with TRBD1. The J segment lost 5 bases and the V segment lost 4 bases, leaving 3 bases of the junction unmatched. CDR3 length equals 15 residues. CDR3 in amino acids: CASSWTGGLTGELFF. The CDR3 coding sequence is TGTGCCAGCAGTTGGACAGGGGGCTTAACCGGGGAGCTGTTTTTT.

This clonotype was counted a few times. The chain has TRBV28 and TRBJ2-7; D unclear. This CDR3 contains 13 residues. V shed 6 bases and J shed 0 bases, with 9 bases lying between them. Germline V gene lookup returns CDR1 MDHEN and CDR2 SYDVKM. CDR3 residues: CASSLIASYEQYF. CDR3 coding DNA: TGTGCCAGCAGCCTTATCGCCTCCTACGAGCAGTACTTC.

DNA of the CDR3: TGTGCCAGCAGCTCCAGACAGGGTTTATACTACAATGAGCAGTTCTTC. Amino acids: CASSSRQGLYYNEQFF. The chain is built from TRBV13 and TRBJ2-1; 7 nucleotides line up with TRBD1. V gave up 4 bases and J gave up 3 bases; unmatched junction bases: 9. CDR1 and CDR2 from the germline V gene are PRHDT and FYEKMQ (reference sequence). The CDR3 totals 16 residues.

Details on this clonotype: Given a much more abundant clone one base away, this may be a read error. The V call is TRBV5-1, the J call TRBJ2-2; no clear D. CDR3 length: 13 amino acids. Germline values: CDR1 SGHRS, CDR2 YFSETQ. The CDR3 coding sequence is TGCGCCAGCAGCTTGGTGATCACCTGGGAGCTGTTTTTT. The encoded protein is CASSLVITWELFF. The variable domain in full, completed from reference TRBV5-1 and TRBJ2-2, reads KAGVTQTPRYLIKTRGQQVTLSCSPISGHRSVSWYQQTPGQGLQFLFEYFSETQRNKGNFPGRFSGRQFSNSRSEMNVSTLELGDSALYLCASSLVITWELFFGEGSRLTVL.

In its sample, this clonotype was seen many times. This rearrangement joins TRBV4-1 to TRBJ2-3, with D perhaps matching TRBD2 (5 bases). V lost 0 bases, J lost 2 bases, and 21 bases lay in between. The CDR3 covers 19 residues. Per the germline V gene, CDR1 is MGHRA and CDR2 is YSYEKL. CDR3 nucleotides: TGCGCCAGCAGCCAAGATCCGGGTAGAGGAGAGCGGAACACAGATACGCAGTATTTT. This gives the protein CASSQDPGRGERNTDTQYF.

Points on this clonotype: It may be a read error: a sequence one base away is much more abundant. This chain joins TRBV14 and TRBJ1-3, with 8 bases matching TRBD1. The CDR3 loop spans 18 amino acids. V was pared by 7 bases and J by 0 bases, with 14 bases of the junction left unmatched. Germline V gene lookup returns CDR1 SGHDN and CDR2 FVKESK. The CDR3 DNA reads as TGTGCCAGCATCCCCTTCGGGGGGACAGGAAGCTCTGGAAACACCATATATTTT. This codes for CASIPFGGTGSSGNTIYF.

With respect to this clonotype: A much larger clone differs from this one at a single base, so this may be a read error. The rearrangement links TRBV6-1 to TRBJ2-7, with no clear D. The ends were cut back, 6 bases at V and 5 bases at J, with 14 bases in the middle. Germline assignment: CDR1 MNHNS and CDR2 SASEGT. This CDR3 has 13 amino acids. CDR3 sequence (DNA): TGTGCCAGCAGAGCCAATAAGGCCAACGAGCAGTACTTC. Translation: CASRANKANEQYF.

For this clonotype: The junction does not match germline at one end; this may be a read error. CDR3 nucleotide sequence: TGTGTCAGCAACTTAGGGGGACACCTACAAGAGACCCAGTACTTC. Translated, it gives CVSNLGGHLQETQYF. The J gene is TRBJ2-5, the V gene TRBV11-2, with D tentatively TRBD1 (6 bases). The CDR3 spans 15 residues. Looked up from germline, CDR1 is SGHAT and CDR2 is FQNNGV.

Points on this clonotype: Compared with germline, one end of the junction differs, possibly owing to a read error. CDR3 in amino acids: CSVEDVGRGLAGRTETQYF. The CDR3 bases are TGCAGCGTTGAAGATGTCGGTAGGGGACTAGCGGGAAGAACAGAAACGCAGTATTTT. This chain links TRBV29-1 with TRBJ2-3; 13 bases fit TRBD2. The V gene's germline CDR1 is SQVTM and CDR2 ANQGSEA. CDR3 size: 19 residues.

Notes on this clonotype: The junction and the germline gene differ at one end; a read error may be behind it. The chain couples TRBV11-2 to TRBJ2-3; a weak D match, TRBD2 (5 bases). Germline CDR1 reads SGHAT; CDR2 reads FQNNGV. The CDR3 runs 15 residues. The CDR3 nucleotides read TGTGCTAGCAGCTTAGAGGCTTCTAGCACAGATACGCGGTATTTT. Protein sequence: CASSLEASSTDTRYF.

This clonotype was counted once. A much larger clone is a single base away; this may be a read error. The chain couples TRBV6-6 to TRBJ1-3, with D maybe TRBD1 (5 bases). The CDR3 runs to 14 residues. V was clipped by 10 bases and J by 2 bases, with 15 bases between them. Germline V gene data show CDR1 as MNHNY and CDR2 as SVGAGI (reference sequence). CDR3 coding DNA: TGTGCCAACAGCTCCGGGACGGCTGGAAACACCATATATTTT. Residues: CANSSGTAGNTIYF.

With respect to this clonotype: The junction does not match germline at one end; this may be a read error. The chain joins TRBV6-5 to TRBJ2-7; 7 bases line up with TRBD1. The CDR3 covers 14 residues. Germline V gene sequence: CDR1 MNHEY, CDR2 SVGAGI. The CDR3 region is CASSQNRGGHEQHF. For the CDR3, the DNA is TGTGCCAGCAGTCAGAACAGGGGTGGCCACGAGCAGCACTTC.

This clonotype was counted a few times. The chain uses TRBV5-4 and TRBJ2-1, with TRBD2 as a possible D gene (6 bases). The CDR3 extends over 15 amino acids. CDR1 is SGHNT, CDR2 YYREEE, per germline (reference sequence). Trimming removed 0 bases at V and 5 bases at J, with 12 bases between. CDR3: CASSLEGRGNNEQFF. DNA for the CDR3: TGTGCCAGCAGCTTGGAAGGCCGGGGGAACAATGAGCAGTTCTTC.

Only one count was recorded for this clonotype. This may stem from a read error, because a much larger clone lies one nucleotide away. V is TRBV4-3 and J is TRBJ2-7, with 7 bases fitting TRBD2. Per the germline V gene, CDR1 is LGHNA and CDR2 is YSLEER. CDR3 length equals 14 residues. The CDR3 sequence: CASSQEARDYEQHF. CDR3 DNA: TGCGCCAGCAGCCAAGAGGCCAGGGACTACGAGCAGCACTTC.

Regarding this clonotype: The junction shows a germline mismatch at one end, possibly a read error. The J gene is TRBJ2-1, the V gene TRBV11-2, with D uncertain. Per germline, CDR1 SGHAT and CDR2 FQNNGV. CDR3 size: 14 residues. CDR3 DNA: TGTGCCAGCAGCTTATACCGGCTAGTTGGTGATCAGTTATTC. It yields the protein CASSLYRLVGDQLF.

For this clonotype: Since a much larger clone is just one base distant, this may be a read error. The J gene is TRBJ2-1, the V gene TRBV6-1; 13 nucleotides align to TRBD2. Germline values: CDR1 MNHNS, CDR2 SASEGT. This CDR3 is built from 17 residues. The chain's CDR3 is CVSSLKQPGLAGIEQFF. The CDR3 coding sequence is TGTGTCAGCAGCTTGAAGCAACCGGGACTAGCGGGAATTGAGCAGTTCTTC.

To note about this clonotype: A junction end diverges from the germline sequence, so it may reflect a read error. The chain links TRBV11-2 to TRBJ1-2; 8 nucleotides match TRBD1. CDR3 length: 13 amino acids. Per germline, CDR1 SGHAT and CDR2 FQNNGV. This CDR3 reads CASRITGGDGFTF. CDR3 in DNA: TGTGCCAGCAGAATAACAGGGGGAGATGGCTTCACATTC.

Turning to this clonotype: Sequence at one end of the junction differs from germline and may be a read error. The chain employs TRBV30 and TRBJ1-4; D uncertain. This CDR3 spans 14 amino acids. Germline CDR1 reads GTSNPN; CDR2 reads SVGIG (reference sequence). The CDR3 region is CARSLAQRVEKLFF. CDR3 sequence (DNA): TGTGCCCGGAGTTTGGCCCAGAGAGTTGAAAAACTGTTTTTT.

Remarks on this clonotype: A clone one base away is much larger, so this may be a read error. This chain uses TRBV12-3 or TRBV12-4 with TRBJ2-5, with 7 positions matching TRBD2. V shed 7 bases and J 7 bases; nucleotides not matched to a gene: 24. The CDR3 is made up of 18 amino acids. CDR3 loop: CASNFSTLAGLGSVTQYF. Here the CDR3 DNA reads TGTGCCAGCAATTTCTCCACTTTAGCGGGCCTAGGATCCGTGACCCAGTACTTC.